Below, 4 T cell receptor beta chains from the same sample are listed, as sequenced in a study of cytotoxic CD8 clonotypes in ibrutinib-treated CLL. The table came from immunoSEQ multiplex PCR; TCRdb's copy has only in-frame clones and leaves some out. Seen here are about 200,000 clones, roughly three quarters observed once, and the top ten hold about 6%. Sequences were derived from PBMCs, sampled after 12 months of ibrutinib treatment. All receptors derive from a human donor with chronic lymphocytic leukemia.

J is TRBJ2-3 and V is TRBV7-2; weak D call: TRBD1 (5 bases). This CDR3 comprises 15 residues. Trimming left V 7 bases short and J 0 bases short, with 14 bases between. Per germline, CDR1 SGHTA and CDR2 FQGNSA. The CDR3 is CASTQGSLSTDTQYF. For the CDR3, the DNA is TGTGCCAGCACCCAGGGTAGCCTTAGCACAGATACGCAGTATTTT.

This sequence joins TRBV27 and TRBJ1-5; 8 positions match TRBD1. Germline values: CDR1 MNHEY, CDR2 SMNVEV (reference sequence). The CDR3 spans 13 residues. The V segment lost 6 bases and the J segment 7 bases; nucleotides outside the gene matches: 5. The CDR3 is CASSTGGVQPQHF. CDR3 nucleotides: TGTGCCAGCAGCACAGGGGGAGTACAGCCCCAGCATTTT.

The rearrangement joins TRBV6-1 to TRBJ1-5, with D unresolved. This CDR3 has 14 amino acids. Trimming left V 1 base short and J 4 bases short, with 8 bases between. Germline V lookup: CDR1 MNHNS, CDR2 SASEGT. CDR3 region: CASSEGQLNQPQHF. The CDR3 DNA follows: TGTGCCAGCAGTGAAGGGCAGCTTAATCAGCCCCAGCATTTT.

The table lists this clone with a few counts. The V and J genes are TRBV28 and TRBJ1-1; no clear D. This CDR3 has 14 residues. The germline V gene encodes CDR1 MDHEN and CDR2 SYDVKM. The ends were cut back, 3 bases at V and 0 bases at J, with 8 bases in the middle. The CDR3 nucleotides are TGTGCCAGCAGTTTGTGGCAGATGAACACTGAAGCTTTCTTT. This translates into CASSLWQMNTEAFF.